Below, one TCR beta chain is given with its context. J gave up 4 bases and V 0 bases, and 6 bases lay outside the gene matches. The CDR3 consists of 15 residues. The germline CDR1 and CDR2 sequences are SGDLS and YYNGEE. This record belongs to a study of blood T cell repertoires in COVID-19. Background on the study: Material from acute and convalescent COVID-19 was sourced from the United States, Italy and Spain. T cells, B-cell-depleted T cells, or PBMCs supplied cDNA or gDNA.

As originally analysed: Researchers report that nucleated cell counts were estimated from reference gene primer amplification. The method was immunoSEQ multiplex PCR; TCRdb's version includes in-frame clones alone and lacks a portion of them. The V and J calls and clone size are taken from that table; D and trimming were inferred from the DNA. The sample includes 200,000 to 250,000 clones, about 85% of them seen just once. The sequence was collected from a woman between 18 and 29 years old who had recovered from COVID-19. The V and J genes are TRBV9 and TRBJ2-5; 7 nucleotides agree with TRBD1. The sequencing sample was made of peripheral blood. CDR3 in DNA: TGTGCCAGCAGCGTAGGAGGGGGCTCCCGAGAGACCCAGTACTTC. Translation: CASSVGGGSRETQYF. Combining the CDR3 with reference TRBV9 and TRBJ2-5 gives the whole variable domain DSGVTQTPKHLITATGQRVTLRCSPRSGDLSVYWYQQSLDQGLQFLIQYYNGEERAKGNILERFSAQQFPDLHSELNLSSLELGDSALYFCASSVGGGSRETQYFGPGTRLLVL.